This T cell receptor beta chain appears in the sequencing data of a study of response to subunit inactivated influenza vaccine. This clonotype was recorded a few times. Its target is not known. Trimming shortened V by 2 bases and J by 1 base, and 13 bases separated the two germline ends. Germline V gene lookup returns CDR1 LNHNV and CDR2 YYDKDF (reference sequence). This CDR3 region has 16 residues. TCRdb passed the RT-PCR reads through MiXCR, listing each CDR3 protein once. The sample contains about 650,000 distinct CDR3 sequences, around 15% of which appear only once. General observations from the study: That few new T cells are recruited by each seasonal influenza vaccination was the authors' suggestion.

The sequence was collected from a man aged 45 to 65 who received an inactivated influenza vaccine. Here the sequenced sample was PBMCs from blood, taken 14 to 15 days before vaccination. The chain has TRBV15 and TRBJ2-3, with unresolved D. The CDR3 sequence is CATSRSGQARTDTQYF. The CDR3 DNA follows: TGTGCCACCAGCAGATCGGGCCAGGCGCGCACAGATACGCAGTATTTT.